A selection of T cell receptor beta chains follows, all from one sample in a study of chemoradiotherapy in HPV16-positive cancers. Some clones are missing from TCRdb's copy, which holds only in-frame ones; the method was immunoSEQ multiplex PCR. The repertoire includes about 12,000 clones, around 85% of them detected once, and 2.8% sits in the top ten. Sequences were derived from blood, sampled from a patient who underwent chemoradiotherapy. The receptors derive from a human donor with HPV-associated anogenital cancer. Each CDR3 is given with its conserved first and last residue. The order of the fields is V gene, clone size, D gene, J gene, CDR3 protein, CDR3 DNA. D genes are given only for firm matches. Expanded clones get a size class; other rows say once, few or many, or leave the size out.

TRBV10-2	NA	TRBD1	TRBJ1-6	CASSVGGGVGDSPLHF	TGCGCCAGCAGTGTTGGAGGGGGCGTCGGTGATTCACCCCTCCACTTT
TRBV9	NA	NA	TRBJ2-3	CASSLRAATDTQYF	TGTGCCAGCAGCCTTAGGGCAGCCACAGATACGCAGTATTTT
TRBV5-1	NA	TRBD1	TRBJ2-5	CASSFQGEETQYF	TGCGCCAGCAGCTTCCAGGGGGAGGAGACCCAGTACTTC
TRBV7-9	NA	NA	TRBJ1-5	CASSFADRGQPQHF	TGTGCCAGCAGCTTCGCGGATAGGGGCCAGCCCCAGCATTTT
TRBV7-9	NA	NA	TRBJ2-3	CASSKTDTSTDTQYF	TGTGCCAGCAGCAAGACAGATACTAGCACAGATACGCAGTATTTT
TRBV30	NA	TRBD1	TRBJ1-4	CASYSQGDRKLFF	TGTGCCTCATATTCTCAGGGGGATCGAAAACTGTTTTTT
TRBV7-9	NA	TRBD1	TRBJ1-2	CASWRQGRRPYGYTF	TGTGCCAGCTGGAGACAGGGACGGAGACCCTATGGCTACACCTTC
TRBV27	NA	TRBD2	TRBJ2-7	CASSPYLAGASYEQYF	TGTGCCAGCAGTCCCTATCTAGCGGGGGCCTCCTACGAGCAGTACTTC
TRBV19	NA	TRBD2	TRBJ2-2	CASSINSGGATGELFF	TGTGCCAGTAGTATAAATAGCGGGGGGGCAACCGGGGAGCTGTTTTTT
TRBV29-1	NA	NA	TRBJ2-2	CSVVPGSGTGELFF	TGCAGCGTTGTCCCAGGGAGTGGCACCGGGGAGCTGTTTTTT
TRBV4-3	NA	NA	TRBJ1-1	CASSQAQSGSEAFF	TGCGCCAGCAGCCAAGCACAGTCGGGATCCGAAGCTTTCTTT
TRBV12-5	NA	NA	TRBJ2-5	CASGLTASFGETQYF	TGTGCTAGTGGTTTAACGGCTAGCTTTGGAGAGACCCAGTACTTC
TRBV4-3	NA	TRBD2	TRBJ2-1	CASSPGGRGTYNEQFF	TGCGCCAGCAGCCCTGGCGGGCGGGGGACCTACAATGAGCAGTTCTTC
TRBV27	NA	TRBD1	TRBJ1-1	CASSRQGTAMNTEAFF	TGTGCCAGCAGCAGACAGGGGACAGCAATGAACACTGAAGCTTTCTTT
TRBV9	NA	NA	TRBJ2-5	CASSGGGIQETQYF	TGTGCCAGCAGCGGAGGGGGGATTCAAGAGACCCAGTACTTC
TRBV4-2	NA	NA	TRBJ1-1	CASSRDQYEAFF	TGTGCCAGCAGCCGGGATCAATACGAAGCTTTCTTT
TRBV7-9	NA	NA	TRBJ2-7	CASSVGANEQYF	TGTGCCAGCAGCGTGGGAGCGAACGAGCAGTACTTC
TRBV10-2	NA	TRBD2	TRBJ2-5	CASSGTGGRQTQYF	TGCGCCAGCAGTGGCACGGGAGGGAGGCAGACCCAGTACTTC
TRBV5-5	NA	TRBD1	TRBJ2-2	CASRDRGPLNTGELFF	TGTGCCAGCAGGGACAGGGGGCCCCTAAACACCGGGGAGCTGTTTTTT
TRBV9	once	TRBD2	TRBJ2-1	CASSVYAAAGGSLQGEQFF	TGTGCCAGCAGCGTCTACGCCGCCGCGGGGGGCTCCCTACAGGGTGAGCAGTTCTTC
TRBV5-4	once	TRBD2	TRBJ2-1	CASSLGGTTHNEQFF	TGTGCCAGCAGCTTGGGAGGGACTACTCACAATGAGCAGTTCTTC
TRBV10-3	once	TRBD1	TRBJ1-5	CAISEGQGGQPQHF	TGTGCCATCAGTGAGGGACAGGGAGGTCAGCCCCAGCATTTT
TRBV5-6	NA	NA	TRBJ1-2	CASSPTGRPRGYTF	TGTGCCAGCAGCCCAACGGGCCGGCCGAGGGGCTACACCTTC
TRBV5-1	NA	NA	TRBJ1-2	CASSLDGSWGYTF	TGCGCCAGCAGCTTGGACGGTTCCTGGGGCTACACCTTC
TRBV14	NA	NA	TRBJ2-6	CASSYLGGQASSGANVLTF	TGTGCCAGCAGTTACCTCGGGGGCCAGGCGAGCTCTGGGGCCAACGTCCTGACTTTC
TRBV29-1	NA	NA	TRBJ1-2	CSVPGYGYTF	TGCAGCGTTCCAGGGTATGGCTACACCTTC
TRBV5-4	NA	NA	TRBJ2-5	CASSSGVAQETQYF	TGTGCCAGCAGCTCAGGGGTAGCACAGGAGACCCAGTACTTC
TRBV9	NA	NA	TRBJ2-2	CASSVVSVGVLPNTGELFF	TGTGCCAGCAGCGTAGTTTCGGTAGGCGTACTACCGAACACCGGGGAGCTGTTTTTT